The present entry profiles one T cell receptor beta chain with its context. What it binds is not known. This entry is derived from a study of identical twins. Trimming took off 3 bases at V and 0 bases at J, with 12 bases between the two ends. The germline CDR1 and CDR2 sequences are KGHSH and LQKENI. The CDR3 covers 15 residues. Study findings and constraints: A cross-sectional statistical analysis, not follow-up of the same donors, supported the conclusions. Twins' surplus sharing was weaker for beta out-of-frame sequences.

TCRdb recomputed calls from the 5' RACE reads with MiXCR, one row per CDR3 protein. The data contain hundreds of thousands of distinct CDR3 sequences, over 20% of them seen just once; the ten biggest clones take up around 4.4%. Separately, the same data were catalogued under a study of T cells expressing NK-cell markers. That paper states: Dominant NKG2C+ clonotypes made up roughly 1.0-8% of CD8+ T cells in several donors.

The TCR was taken from a woman aged 18-30 years in good health. The sequenced material came from PBMCs. The chain carries TRBV18 and TRBJ2-7; D is possibly TRBD1 or TRBD2 (5 bases each). The CDR3 reads CASSPGVGSSYEQYF. The DNA of the CDR3 is TGTGCCAGCTCACCGGGGGTGGGGAGCTCCTACGAGCAGTACTTC.